This T cell receptor (beta chain) was captured by sequencing in a study of regulatory T cells in long-lasting Graves disease. For TCR beta, libraries came from iRepertoire HTBI primers and Arm-PCR of CDR3 regions. TCRdb processed the multiplex PCR reads anew with MiXCR; each CDR3 protein has one entry. The repertoire holds some 420,000 distinct CDR3 sequences, 22% seen once, with about an eighth in the top ten. The time point is: persistent/refractory GD, antithyroid drugs over 5 years with positive TRAb. With RNA extracted from PBMCs as input, the TCR library was made. The germline V and J ends were trimmed by 4 bases and 9 bases, with 16 bases remaining between them. The CDR3 totals 13 residues. In germline, CDR1 is SGHAT, CDR2 FQNNGV. Study-level results: Reduced TCR diversity was observed in persistent Graves' patients versus newly diagnosed patients. Analyses excluded thyroid tissue, covering peripheral blood alone. Persistent disease was associated with favored TRBV28 usage and with favored use of TRBJ1-2 and TRBJ2-5. Accuracy was possibly reduced by small sample size.

This clonotype was observed at least ten times. Its antigen is as yet unknown. The V and J genes are TRBV11-2 and TRBJ2-7; D remains ambiguous. The sequences come from peripheral blood mononuclear cells (PBMCs), collected when the disease was refractory, from a patient treated with antithyroid drugs. The receptor was isolated from a female donor with Graves disease. In DNA form, the CDR3 reads TGTGCCAGCAGCTCTCCACGGGTACGCGGGCAGTACTTC. Amino acids: CASSSPRVRGQYF.